The 2 T cell receptor beta chains reported below all come from one sample, sequenced in a study of CD8+ T cells in alopecia areata. Sequencing used cDNA as its template, made by extracting RNA and reverse transcribing it. Only in-frame clones appear in the TCRdb table, and some are missing; sequencing was by immunoSEQ multiplex PCR. There are around 160,000 clones in the sample; less than 80% occur only once, and around 14% lies in the top ten. The sample's treatment: oral pan-JAK inhibitor, 5-10 mg twice daily. Sequenced material: CD4+ T cells sorted from blood, taken at week 24, from a patient treated with tofacitinib. These receptors were taken from a human donor with alopecia areata.

This clone has only one observation. This chain links TRBV10-3 with TRBJ2-2, with D possibly TRBD2 on 6 matching bases. Trimming removed 5 bases from V and 6 bases from J, with 22 bases in between. Germline lookup yields CDR1 ENHRY and CDR2 SYGVKD. CDR3 length: 17 residues. This CDR3 reads CAISLMSPAGRSGELFF. Written as DNA, the CDR3 is TGTGCCATCAGTCTCATGTCGCCGGCAGGGAGGTCCGGGGAGCTGTTTTTT.

The genes are TRBV19 and TRBJ2-7; 7 nucleotides agree with TRBD1. With 5 bases clipped from V and 6 bases from J, the junction kept 7 bases outside the gene matches. The CDR3 extends over 13 amino acids. Germline CDR1 and CDR2: LNHDA and SQIVND (reference sequence). The CDR3 region is CASSVTGSTEQYF. The CDR3 DNA reads as TGTGCCAGTAGTGTGACAGGGTCGACCGAGCAGTACTTC.